This T cell receptor beta chain was sequenced during a study of identical twins. Study observations and caveats: Where out-of-frame alpha sequences were twin-shared, they showed excess low generation probability. Conclusions were based on cross-sectional statistical analysis, without following the same donors. Fewer insertions were carried by abundant cord blood beta clonotypes, but none was seen in memory repertoires.

In the case of this clonotype: Its specificity is unknown.

Germline V lookup: CDR1 SGHKS, CDR2 YYEKEE (reference sequence). After removal of 5 bases from V and 4 bases from J, the junction contained 6 bases not matched to a gene. The CDR3 is made up of 15 amino acids. Template switching created a universal primer site, and the cDNA included unique molecular identifiers. MiXCR was run by TCRdb on the 5' RACE reads, yielding one entry per CDR3 protein. The sample carries about 890,000 distinct CDR3 sequences, roughly an eighth recorded once. The same sample was also studied in work on yellow fever vaccine responses in identical twins.

J is TRBJ2-2 and V is TRBV5-5, with TRBD1 matching 9 bases. The sequence came from a woman in her late teens or twenties in good health. The sequencing input was PBMCs. CDR3 coding DNA: TGTGCCAGCAGGCTTGTGGGACAGGGCACCGGGGAGCTGTTTTTT. Amino acids: CASRLVGQGTGELFF.